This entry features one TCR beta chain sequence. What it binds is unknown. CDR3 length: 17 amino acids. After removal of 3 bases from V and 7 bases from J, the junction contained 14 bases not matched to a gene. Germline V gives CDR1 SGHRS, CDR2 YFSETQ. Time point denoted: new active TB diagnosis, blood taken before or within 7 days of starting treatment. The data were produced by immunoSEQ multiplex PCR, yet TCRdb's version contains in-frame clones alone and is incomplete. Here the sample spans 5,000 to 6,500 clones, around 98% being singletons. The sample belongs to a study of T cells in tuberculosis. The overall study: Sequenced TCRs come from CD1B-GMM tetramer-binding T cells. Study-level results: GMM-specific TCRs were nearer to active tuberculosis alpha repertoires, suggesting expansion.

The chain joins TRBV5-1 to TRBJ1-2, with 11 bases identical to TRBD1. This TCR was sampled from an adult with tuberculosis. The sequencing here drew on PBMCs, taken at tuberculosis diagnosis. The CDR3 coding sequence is TGCGCCAGCAGCTCCCTCATAGGCGGACAGGGGGCTGCTGGCTACACCTTC. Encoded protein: CASSSLIGGQGAAGYTF.